This T cell receptor beta chain was captured by sequencing in a study of regulatory T cells in long-lasting Graves disease. This clonotype appeared many times. What it binds is unknown. Relying on iRepertoire HTBI primers and Arm-PCR of CDR3 regions, the team built TCR beta libraries. The authors' processing: The samples included 60 to 65 TRBV and about 13 TRBJ segments. TCRdb re-called the multiplex PCR reads through MiXCR, storing one row per CDR3 protein. TCRdb's processing, not the study's, gives the V and J calls here. There are a few hundred thousand distinct CDR3 sequences in the sample; around 20% occur only once, and roughly 13% lies in the top ten. Study-wide points: Patients with persistent disease showed a bias toward TRBV28, TRBJ1-2 and TRBJ2-5. The number of shared public clonotypes was higher in persistent patients (fewer than 3,000) than new patients (just over 950).

The CDR3 spans 16 residues. From germline, CDR1 is SGHVS and CDR2 FQNEAQ. V was pared by 2 bases and J by 2 bases, with 14 bases between. Documented time point: newly diagnosed GD, antithyroid drugs for less than 3 months. PBMC RNA was the source of the TCR library. The sequence came from a female donor with Graves disease. Sequences were derived from peripheral blood mononuclear cells (PBMCs), sampled at new diagnosis, from a patient treated with antithyroid drugs. The chain joins TRBV7-8 to TRBJ2-3; tentatively, D is TRBD1 (6 bases). The CDR3 bases are TGTGCCAGCAGCTTAAGTTCTGCAGGGGCCACAGATACGCAGTATTTT. It specifies CASSLSSAGATDTQYF.